Below are 23 T cell receptor beta chains sequenced from a single sample in a study of regulatory T cells in long-lasting Graves disease. Described time point: persistent/refractory GD, antithyroid drugs over 5 years with positive TRAb. From PBMCs, RNA was extracted and then used to make the TCR library. For TCR beta, libraries came from iRepertoire HTBI primers and Arm-PCR of CDR3 regions. TCRdb processed the multiplex PCR reads anew with MiXCR; each CDR3 protein has one entry. The repertoire includes roughly 450,000 distinct CDR3 sequences, around a quarter of them detected once, and about 26% sits in the top ten. The material sequenced was peripheral blood mononuclear cells (PBMCs), taken when the disease was refractory, from a patient treated with antithyroid drugs. The origin of the receptors is a female donor with Graves disease.

This chain connects TRBV7-8 to TRBJ1-5, with unresolved D. V was trimmed by 1 base and J by 0 bases, leaving 10 bases between them. CDR1 SGHVS and CDR2 FQNEAQ come from the germline V gene. This CDR3 has 16 residues. The CDR3 coding sequence is TGTGCCAGCAGCTTAGTTTGGGCATATAGCAATCAGCCCCAGCATTTT. Amino acid sequence: CASSLVWAYSNQPQHF.

This clonotype came up many times. The chain recombines TRBV9 with TRBJ2-2; D call uncertain. The germline V gene has CDR1 SGDLS and CDR2 YYNGEE. The CDR3 has 12 residues. Trimming removed 2 bases from V and 7 bases from J, with 6 bases in between. CDR3 region: CASSVVGGELFF. The CDR3 nucleotides are TGTGCCAGCAGCGTCGTGGGCGGGGAGCTGTTTTTT. Full variable domain (rest looked up from reference TRBV9 and TRBJ2-2): DSGVTQTPKHLITATGQRVTLRCSPRSGDLSVYWYQQSLDQGLQFLIQYYNGEERAKGNILERFSAQQFPDLHSELNLSSLELGDSALYFCASSVVGGELFFGEGSRLTVL.

At least ten counts were recorded for this clonotype. The chain has TRBV28 and TRBJ2-2, with unresolved D. V was cut by 5 bases and J by 0 bases, with 19 bases left in between. CDR1 MDHEN and CDR2 SYDVKM come from the germline V gene. This CDR3 region has 18 residues. The CDR3 loop is CASSLMVLWHANTGELFF. As DNA, the CDR3 is TGTGCCAGCAGTCTAATGGTTTTATGGCACGCGAACACCGGGGAGCTGTTTTTT.

This clonotype was seen many times. The chain carries TRBV28 and TRBJ1-5; 8 bases are a match to TRBD1. After removal of 5 bases from V and 8 bases from J, the junction contained 11 bases not matched to a gene. CDR1 MDHEN and CDR2 SYDVKM come from the germline V gene. This CDR3 region has 15 residues. The CDR3 bases are TGTGCCAGCAGTGCCAACCCAGGGGGCATGAAGCCCCAGCATTTT. Its translation is CASSANPGGMKPQHF.

This clonotype appeared many times. The chain has TRBV20-1 and TRBJ2-5; TRBD2 agrees at 8 bases. The length of the CDR3 is 13 residues. CDR1 DFQATT and CDR2 SNEGSKA come from the germline V gene (reference sequence). After removal of 1 base from V and 4 bases from J, the junction contained 2 bases not matched to a gene. The CDR3 nucleotides are TGCAGTGCTAGAGCGGGAGGGCGAGAGACCCAGTACTTC. Amino acids: CSARAGGRETQYF.

CDR3 residues: CASSSTGQGNNEQFF. The DNA of the CDR3 is TGTGCCAGCAGCTCTACGGGACAGGGCAACAATGAGCAGTTCTTC. The V gene is TRBV28, the J gene TRBJ2-1; 9 bases map to TRBD1. Unmatched junction bases numbered 8, after V lost 6 bases and J lost 5 bases. Germline V CDR1 and CDR2: MDHEN, SYDVKM. This CDR3 has 15 residues.

The rearrangement joins TRBV5-1 to TRBJ1-4, with no clear D. The V end was cut by 2 bases, the J end by 5 bases, with 16 bases between. Germline V gives CDR1 SGHRS, CDR2 YFSETQ. The length of the CDR3 is 16 residues. CDR3 coding DNA: TGCGCCAGCAGCTTAGGACGCACGAACAGAAATGAAAAACTGTTTTTT. Translated: CASSLGRTNRNEKLFF.

This chain joins TRBV6-5 and TRBJ1-1; possible D gene TRBD1, 6 bases. Between the trimmed V and J ends, which lost 2 bases and 2 bases, there was a span of 12 bases. The CDR3 covers 15 residues. Germline loops: CDR1 MNHEY, CDR2 SVGAGI. CDR3 in DNA: TGTGCCAGCAGTTACGAGGGGGGGATCAACACTGAAGCTTTCTTT. Amino acid sequence: CASSYEGGINTEAFF.

This clonotype has at least ten counts. The chain has TRBV2 and TRBJ2-5; D is ambiguous. Trimming left V 10 bases short and J 4 bases short, with 10 bases between. There are 11 residues in the CDR3. Per germline, CDR1 SNHLY and CDR2 FYNNEI. DNA for the CDR3: TGTGCCATCACGCGTGGAGAGACCCAGTACTTC. This sequence encodes CAITRGETQYF.

This clonotype was seen at least ten times. This chain links TRBV2 with TRBJ1-4; TRBD1 matches 10 bases. This CDR3 region has 14 residues. The ends lost 0 bases at V and 8 bases at J; junction bases unmatched: 0. Per germline, CDR1 SNHLY and CDR2 FYNNEI. The CDR3 DNA reads as TGTGCCAGCAGTGAAGCGACAGGGGGCGAAAAACTGTTTTTT. It translates to CASSEATGGEKLFF. Full variable domain (remainder filled in from reference TRBV2 and TRBJ1-4): EPEVTQTPSHQVTQMGQEVILRCVPISNHLYFYWYRQILGQKVEFLVSFYNNEISEKSEIFDDQFSVERPDGSNFTLKIRSTKLEDSAMYFCASSEATGGEKLFFGSGTQLSVL.

The chain is built from TRBV19 and TRBJ1-6; D remains unclear. V dropped 2 bases and J dropped 8 bases, with 13 bases sitting between them. This CDR3 spans 15 amino acids. Germline CDR1 and CDR2: LNHDA and SQIVND (reference sequence). The CDR3 sequence is CASSISLPRDSPLHF. The CDR3 region has the DNA TGTGCCAGTAGTATAAGCCTCCCTCGAGATTCACCCCTCCACTTT. Complete variable domain (other parts from reference TRBV19 and TRBJ1-6): DGGITQSPKYLFRKEGQNVTLSCEQNLNHDAMYWYRQDPGQGLRLIYYSQIVNDFQKGDIAEGYSVSREKKESFPLTVTSAQKNPTAFYLCASSISLPRDSPLHFGNGTRLTVT.

V and J are TRBV7-2 and TRBJ2-6; 9 bases align to TRBD1. The trim removed 5 bases at V and 4 bases at J, leaving 6 bases unmatched. The CDR3 contains 16 residues. CDR1 is SGHTA, CDR2 FQGNSA, per germline. The CDR3 is CASSINRGHGANVLTF. DNA for the CDR3: TGTGCCAGCAGCATAAACAGGGGGCACGGGGCCAACGTCCTGACTTTC. Full variable domain (missing parts from reference TRBV7-2 and TRBJ2-6): GAGVSQSPSNKVTEKGKDVELRCDPISGHTALYWYRQSLGQGLEFLIYFQGNSAPDKSGLPSDRFSAERTGGSVSTLTIQRTQQEDSAVYLCASSINRGHGANVLTFGAGSRLTVL.

The V gene is TRBV7-2, the J gene TRBJ2-3; D gene unclear. The CDR3 has 15 amino acids. Trimming cost V 1 base and J 2 bases, with 10 bases left between them. Germline-derived CDR1 and CDR2 are SGHTA and FQGNSA. DNA for the CDR3: TGTGCCAGCAGCTTAGAATTGACCTACACAGATACGCAGTATTTT. Amino acids: CASSLELTYTDTQYF.

This clonotype was detected ten times or more. Mismatch with germline at one junction end may stem from a read error. This chain uses TRBV2 with TRBJ1-2; maybe TRBD1 (5 bases). From germline, CDR1 is SNHLY and CDR2 FYNNEI. The CDR3 is 16 residues long. The CDR3 bases are TGTGCCAGCACTGAACGTCGGGGGGAGATCTCCTATGGCTACACCTTC. This codes for CASTERRGEISYGYTF. Using reference TRBV2 and TRBJ1-2 for the parts outside the CDR3, the full variable domain is EPEVTQTPSHQVTQMGQEVILRCVPISNHLYFYWYRQILGQKVEFLVSFYNNEISEKSEIFDDQFSVERPDGSNFTLKIRSTKLEDSAMYFCASTERRGEISYGYTFGSGTRLTVV.

The chain joins TRBV20-1 to TRBJ1-1; D might be TRBD1 (5 bases). Trimming removed 2 bases from V and 0 bases from J, with 19 bases in between. Germline assignment: CDR1 DFQATT and CDR2 SNEGSKA (reference sequence). The CDR3 covers 17 residues. In DNA form, the CDR3 reads TGCAGTGCTAGACCTCGACAGAGGAATTCCCTGAACACTGAAGCTTTCTTT. Its protein is CSARPRQRNSLNTEAFF.

In its sample, this clonotype was seen a few times. This chain uses TRBV6-1 with TRBJ1-2, with D possibly matching TRBD1 (5 bases). The V gene's germline CDR1 is MNHNS and CDR2 SASEGT. CDR3 length: 15 residues. With 5 bases removed from V and 2 bases from J, the gap between germline ends came to 15 bases. The CDR3 DNA reads TGTGCCAGCAGTCCCTCGGCAGGGAGCAACTATGGCTACACCTTC. Translated, it gives CASSPSAGSNYGYTF.

The chain recombines TRBV6-5 with TRBJ2-7; 7 bases agree with TRBD2. J was trimmed by 7 bases and V by 1 base; bases with no gene match: 4. The V gene's germline CDR1 is MNHEY and CDR2 SVGAGI. The CDR3 runs 13 residues. CDR3: CASSYFREGEQYF. The CDR3 nucleotides are TGTGCCAGCAGTTACTTCAGGGAGGGGGAGCAGTACTTC.

The chain links TRBV20-1 to TRBJ2-2; TRBD2 matches 7 bases. V shed 6 bases and J 7 bases; nucleotides not matched to a gene: 17. The CDR3 covers 16 residues. The germline CDR1 and CDR2 sequences are DFQATT and SNEGSKA (reference sequence). The CDR3 nucleotides read TGCAGTGCGCGGACTAGTGACTCCGGTTTTGTCGGGGAGCTGTTTTTT. As protein: CSARTSDSGFVGELFF.

This clonotype occurred a few times. The rearrangement links TRBV3-1 to TRBJ1-4; D is uncertain. The CDR3 totals 15 residues. V was trimmed by 0 bases and J by 8 bases, leaving 13 bases between them. Germline lookup yields CDR1 LGHDT and CDR2 YNNKEL (reference sequence). The CDR3 region is CASSQDPRTEEKLFF. CDR3 in DNA: TGTGCCAGCAGCCAAGATCCACGGACGGAAGAAAAACTGTTTTTT.

This clonotype was seen a few times. The rearrangement links TRBV29-1 to TRBJ2-1; no clear D gene. CDR1 and CDR2 (germline): SQVTM, ANQGSEA. V was pared by 1 base and J by 8 bases, with 21 bases between. The length of the CDR3 is 16 residues. This chain's CDR3 is CSVEVARAMRGDEQFF. In nucleotides, the CDR3 is TGCAGCGTTGAAGTCGCCCGGGCCATGAGAGGAGATGAGCAGTTCTTC.

This clonotype was seen more than once but under ten times. This sequence joins TRBV7-2 and TRBJ1-1; D gene unclear. This CDR3 spans 14 amino acids. Trimming removed 2 bases from V and 0 bases from J, with 7 bases in between. Germline V CDR1 and CDR2: SGHTA, FQGNSA. Written as DNA, the CDR3 is TGTGCCAGCAGCTTACACCCCCTGAACACTGAAGCTTTCTTT. Protein: CASSLHPLNTEAFF. The whole variable domain, remainder taken from reference TRBV7-2 and TRBJ1-1, is GAGVSQSPSNKVTEKGKDVELRCDPISGHTALYWYRQSLGQGLEFLIYFQGNSAPDKSGLPSDRFSAERTGGSVSTLTIQRTQQEDSAVYLCASSLHPLNTEAFFGQGTRLTVV.

The chain joins TRBV10-3 to TRBJ2-7; no definite D call. The germline V gene has CDR1 ENHRY and CDR2 SYGVKD. The CDR3 is 14 residues long. Trimming removed 4 bases at V and 1 base at J, with 11 bases between. This chain's CDR3 is CAISGNGISYEQYF. In nucleotides, the CDR3 is TGTGCCATCAGTGGGAACGGAATTTCCTACGAGCAGTACTTC.

This clonotype was counted at least ten times. V is TRBV20-1 and J is TRBJ1-1; 7 bases match TRBD1. Losses at the gene ends were 0 bases for V and 1 base for J; bases not matched to a gene: 11. The CDR3 covers 17 residues. Germline V gene lookup returns CDR1 DFQATT and CDR2 SNEGSKA (reference sequence). CDR3 sequence reads: CSARDVGDRVGNTEAFF. CDR3 in DNA: TGCAGTGCTAGAGATGTCGGCGACAGGGTTGGGAACACTGAAGCTTTCTTT.